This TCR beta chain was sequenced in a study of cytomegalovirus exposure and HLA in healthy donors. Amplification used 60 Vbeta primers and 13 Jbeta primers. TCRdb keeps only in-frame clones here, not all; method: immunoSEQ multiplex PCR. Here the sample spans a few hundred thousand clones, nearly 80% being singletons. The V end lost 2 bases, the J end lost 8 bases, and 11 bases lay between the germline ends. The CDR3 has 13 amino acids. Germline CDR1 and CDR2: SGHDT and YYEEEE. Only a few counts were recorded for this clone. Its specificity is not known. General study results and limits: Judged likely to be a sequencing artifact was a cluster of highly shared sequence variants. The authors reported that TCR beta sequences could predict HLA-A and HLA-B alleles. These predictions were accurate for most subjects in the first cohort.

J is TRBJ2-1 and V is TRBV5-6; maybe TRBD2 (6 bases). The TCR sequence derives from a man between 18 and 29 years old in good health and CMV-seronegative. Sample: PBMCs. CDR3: CASSFWEVDEQFF. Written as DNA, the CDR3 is TGTGCCAGCAGCTTCTGGGAGGTCGATGAGCAGTTCTTC.